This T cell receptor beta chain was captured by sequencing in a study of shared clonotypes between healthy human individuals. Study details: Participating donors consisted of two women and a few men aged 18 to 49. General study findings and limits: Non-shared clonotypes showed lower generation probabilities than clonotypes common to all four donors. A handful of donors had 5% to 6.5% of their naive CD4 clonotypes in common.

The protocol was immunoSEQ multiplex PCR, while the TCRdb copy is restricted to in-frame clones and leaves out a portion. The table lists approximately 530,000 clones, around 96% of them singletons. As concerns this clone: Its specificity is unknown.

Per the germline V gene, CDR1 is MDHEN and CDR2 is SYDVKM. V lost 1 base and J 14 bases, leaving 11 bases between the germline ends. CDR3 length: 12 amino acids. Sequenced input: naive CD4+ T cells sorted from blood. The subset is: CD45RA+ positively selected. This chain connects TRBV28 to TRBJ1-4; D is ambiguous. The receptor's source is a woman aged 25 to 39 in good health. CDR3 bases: TGTGCCAGCAGTTTATCACCGCGTCGGCTGTTTTTT. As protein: CASSLSPRRLFF.